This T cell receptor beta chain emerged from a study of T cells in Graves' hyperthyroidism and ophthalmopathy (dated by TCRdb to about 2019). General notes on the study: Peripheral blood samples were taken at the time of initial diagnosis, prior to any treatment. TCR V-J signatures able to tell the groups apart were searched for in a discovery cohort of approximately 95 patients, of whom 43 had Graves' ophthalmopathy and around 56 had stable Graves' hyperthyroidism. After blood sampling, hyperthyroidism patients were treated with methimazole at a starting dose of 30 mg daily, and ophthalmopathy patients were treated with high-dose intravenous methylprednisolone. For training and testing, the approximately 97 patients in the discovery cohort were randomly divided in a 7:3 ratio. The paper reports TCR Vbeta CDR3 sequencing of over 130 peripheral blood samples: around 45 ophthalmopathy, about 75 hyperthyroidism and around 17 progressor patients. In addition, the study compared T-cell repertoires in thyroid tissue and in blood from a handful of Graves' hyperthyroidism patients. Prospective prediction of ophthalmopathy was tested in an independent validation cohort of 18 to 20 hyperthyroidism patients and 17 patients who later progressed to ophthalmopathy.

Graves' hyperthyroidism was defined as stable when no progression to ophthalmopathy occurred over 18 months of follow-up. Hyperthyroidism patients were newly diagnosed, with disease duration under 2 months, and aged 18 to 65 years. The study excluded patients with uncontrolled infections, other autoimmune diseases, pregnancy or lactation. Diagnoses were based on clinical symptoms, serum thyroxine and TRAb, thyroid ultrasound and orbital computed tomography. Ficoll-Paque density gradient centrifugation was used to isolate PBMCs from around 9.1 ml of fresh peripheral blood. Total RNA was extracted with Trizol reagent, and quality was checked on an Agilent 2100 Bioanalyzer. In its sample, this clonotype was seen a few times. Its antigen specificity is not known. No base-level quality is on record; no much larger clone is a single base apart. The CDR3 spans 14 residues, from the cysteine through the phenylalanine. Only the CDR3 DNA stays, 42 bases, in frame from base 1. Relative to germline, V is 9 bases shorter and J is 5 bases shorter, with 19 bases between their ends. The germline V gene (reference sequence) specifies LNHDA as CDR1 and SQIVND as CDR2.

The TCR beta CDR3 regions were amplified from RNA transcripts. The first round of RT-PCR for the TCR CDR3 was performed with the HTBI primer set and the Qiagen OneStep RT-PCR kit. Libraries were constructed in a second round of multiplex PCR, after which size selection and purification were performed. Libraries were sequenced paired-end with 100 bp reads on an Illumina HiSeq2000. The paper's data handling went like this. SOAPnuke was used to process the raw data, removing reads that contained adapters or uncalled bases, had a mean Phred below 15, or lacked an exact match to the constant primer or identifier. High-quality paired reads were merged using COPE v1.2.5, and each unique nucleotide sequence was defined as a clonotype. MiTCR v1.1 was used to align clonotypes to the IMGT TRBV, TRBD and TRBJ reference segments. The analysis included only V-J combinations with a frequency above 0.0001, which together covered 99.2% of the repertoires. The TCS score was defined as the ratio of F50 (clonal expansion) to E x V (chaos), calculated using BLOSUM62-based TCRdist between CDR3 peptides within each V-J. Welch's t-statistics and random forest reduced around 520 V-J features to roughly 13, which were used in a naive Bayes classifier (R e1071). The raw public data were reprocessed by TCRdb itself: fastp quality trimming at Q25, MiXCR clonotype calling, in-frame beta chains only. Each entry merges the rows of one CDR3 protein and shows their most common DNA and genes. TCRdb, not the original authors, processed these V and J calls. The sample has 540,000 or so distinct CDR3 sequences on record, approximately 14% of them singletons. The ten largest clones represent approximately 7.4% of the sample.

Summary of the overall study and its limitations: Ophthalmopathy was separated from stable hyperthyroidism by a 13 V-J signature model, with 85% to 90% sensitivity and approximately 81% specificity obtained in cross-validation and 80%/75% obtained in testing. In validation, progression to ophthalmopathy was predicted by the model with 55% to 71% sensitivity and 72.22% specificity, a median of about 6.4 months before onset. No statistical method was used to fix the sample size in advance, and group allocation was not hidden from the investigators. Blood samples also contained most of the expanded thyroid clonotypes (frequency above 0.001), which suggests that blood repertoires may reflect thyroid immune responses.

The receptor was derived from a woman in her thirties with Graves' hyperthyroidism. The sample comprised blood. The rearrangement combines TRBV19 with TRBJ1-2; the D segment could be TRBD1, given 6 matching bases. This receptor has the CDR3 CASYPTGTIYGYTF. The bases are TGTGCCAGCTACCCCACCGGGACAATTTATGGCTACACCTTC.